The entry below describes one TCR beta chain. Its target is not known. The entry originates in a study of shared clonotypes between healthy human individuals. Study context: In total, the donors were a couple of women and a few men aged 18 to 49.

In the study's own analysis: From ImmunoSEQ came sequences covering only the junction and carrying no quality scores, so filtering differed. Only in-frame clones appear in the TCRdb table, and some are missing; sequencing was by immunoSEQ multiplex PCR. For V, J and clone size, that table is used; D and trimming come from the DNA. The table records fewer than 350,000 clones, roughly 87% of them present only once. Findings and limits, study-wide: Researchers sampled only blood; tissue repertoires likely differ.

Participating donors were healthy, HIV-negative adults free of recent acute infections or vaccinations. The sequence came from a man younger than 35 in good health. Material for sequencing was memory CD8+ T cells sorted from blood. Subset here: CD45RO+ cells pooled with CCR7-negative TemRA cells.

CDR3 sequence reads: CASSLGTARGTQYF. CDR3 sequence (DNA): TGCGCCAGCAGCTTGGGGACAGCCCGGGGGACCCAGTACTTC. This chain joins TRBV5-1 and TRBJ2-5; TRBD1 is a possible D gene (6 bases). This CDR3 comprises 14 residues. V gave up 0 bases and J gave up 7 bases, with 13 bases separating them. In germline, CDR1 is SGHRS, CDR2 YFSETQ.